The 31 T cell receptor beta chains listed next were all sequenced from one sample in a study of T-cell reconstitution after alpha-beta-depleted transplantation in children. Preparation of the TCRbeta library used unique molecular identifiers. MiXCR, applied by TCRdb to the PCR reads, yields one record per CDR3 protein. The sample carries around 270,000 distinct CDR3 sequences, roughly a tenth recorded once. Here the sequenced sample was PBMCs, taken before TCRalphabeta/CD19-depleted stem cell transplant. The source of these receptors is a boy in the first two years of life with acute myeloid leukemia, due to receive a stem cell transplant.

This clonotype occurred many times. The V gene is TRBV7-3, the J gene TRBJ2-2; 8 nucleotides line up with TRBD1. The CDR3 totals 15 residues. Trimming cost V 5 bases and J 4 bases; bases outside gene matches: 6. Germline values: CDR1 SGHTA, CDR2 FQGTGA. CDR3 in DNA: TGTGCCAGCAGCGGTACTGGACAGGGCACCGGGGAGCTGTTTTTT. Translating it yields CASSGTGQGTGELFF.

This clonotype was observed many times. The rearrangement uses TRBV29-1 and TRBJ2-2; D uncertain. Trimming took 0 bases from V and 6 from J, leaving 8 bases between them. This CDR3 contains 13 residues. Germline-derived CDR1 and CDR2 are SQVTM and ANQGSEA. The CDR3 nucleotides read TGCAGCGTTGAAGATTTAGCTGCCGGGGAGCTGTTTTTT. This translates into CSVEDLAAGELFF.

The sample holds many counts of this clonotype. The chain combines TRBV5-1 with TRBJ2-1; the D gene is possibly TRBD2 (6 bases). The germline V and J ends were trimmed by 0 bases and 14 bases, with 21 bases remaining between them. Germline assignment: CDR1 SGHRS and CDR2 YFSETQ. The CDR3 length is 15 residues. The CDR3 region has the DNA TGCGCCAGCAGCTTGGCCTTAGCGGATGGGGTGGGAGAGTTCTTC. Its translation: CASSLALADGVGEFF.

This clonotype was found once. This clone may be a read error of a much larger clone one base away. This sequence joins TRBV20-1 and TRBJ2-5, with a possible D match to TRBD2 (5 bases). Between the trimmed V and J ends, which lost 7 bases and 7 bases, there was a span of 16 bases. CDR1 is DFQATT and CDR2 is SNEGSKA in the germline V gene (reference sequence). The CDR3 sequence is 12 residues long. The CDR3 sequence: CSGPGIYGTQYF. CDR3 DNA: TGCAGTGGCCCCGGGATATACGGGACCCAGTACTTC.

At least ten counts were recorded for this clonotype. The chain links TRBV12-3 or TRBV12-4 to TRBJ2-5, with D perhaps given as TRBD1 or TRBD2 (6 bases each). V was cut by 3 bases and J by 1 base, with 18 bases left in between. There are 17 residues in the CDR3. CDR3 sequence reads: CASSFGRTAISQETQYF. For the CDR3, the DNA is TGTGCCAGCAGTTTTGGGAGGACAGCAATTTCCCAAGAGACCCAGTACTTC.

The chain carries TRBV12-3 or TRBV12-4 and TRBJ2-6; the match to TRBD2 covers 8 bases. The CDR3 covers 17 residues. The CDR3 region has the DNA TGTACCTGCAGCCCCAGCGGGAGAGGCTCTGGGGCCAACGTCCTGACTTTC. As protein: CTCSPSGRGSGANVLTF.

The sample holds many counts of this clonotype. The V gene is TRBV12-3 or TRBV12-4, the J gene TRBJ2-2; 7 nucleotides line up with TRBD1. The CDR3 length is 17 residues. J gave up 3 bases and V 6 bases, and 13 bases lay outside the gene matches. The CDR3 region has the DNA TGTGCCAGCAGATCGGTTTTGCGACAGGGCTACACCGGGGAGCTGTTTTTT. This translates into CASRSVLRQGYTGELFF.

This clonotype was observed a handful of times. The CDR3 nucleotides are TGCAGTGCACCAATAGCGGGGTCAACCTACAATGAGCAGTTCTTC. Encoded protein: CSAPIAGSTYNEQFF. The gene calls are TRBV20-1 and TRBJ2-1, with 8 bases aligning to TRBD2. The germline V gene has CDR1 DFQATT and CDR2 SNEGSKA (reference sequence). Trimming took 6 bases from V and 2 from J; bases not matched to a gene: 9. The CDR3 is 15 amino acids.

This clonotype was seen ten or more times. The chain links TRBV5-1 to TRBJ2-3, with a possible D match to TRBD2 (6 bases). With 0 bases removed from V and 0 bases from J, the gap between germline ends came to 8 bases. CDR1 and CDR2 (germline): SGHRS, YFSETQ. The CDR3 consists of 15 residues. The CDR3 DNA sequence: TGCGCCAGCAGCTTGGAGCGGGCTAGCACAGATACGCAGTATTTT. This codes for CASSLERASTDTQYF.

The table lists this clonotype with many counts. The chain carries TRBV3-1 and TRBJ2-7; no reliable D call. The germline gives CDR1 LGHDT, CDR2 YNNKEL (reference sequence). Trimming pared 4 bases from V and 0 bases from J, leaving 10 bases between. The CDR3 sequence is 14 residues long. CDR3 sequence (DNA): TGTGCCAGCAGCCGAACCGGGCCCTCCTACGAGCAGTACTTC. Translated: CASSRTGPSYEQYF.

There are many counts of this clonotype. The V gene is TRBV28, the J gene TRBJ2-7; a weak D match, TRBD1 (6 bases). Trimming left V 5 bases short and J 3 bases short, with 17 bases between. Looked up from germline, CDR1 is MDHEN and CDR2 is SYDVKM. This CDR3 has 15 amino acids. CDR3 loop: CASSLSGTRNYEQYF. DNA for the CDR3: TGTGCCAGCAGTCTCTCCGGGACAAGGAACTACGAGCAGTACTTC.

This clonotype has just a few counts. This chain joins TRBV25-1 and TRBJ2-5; D perhaps matches TRBD2 (5 bases). The V and J ends lost 6 bases and 9 bases respectively, with 23 bases between them. Germline assignment: CDR1 MGHDK and CDR2 SYGVNS. The CDR3 loop spans 15 amino acids. CDR3 protein: CASSNFLDGEGAQYF. CDR3 bases: TGTGCCAGCAGCAATTTCTTGGACGGGGAAGGCGCCCAGTACTTC. The full variable domain, its missing parts supplied by reference TRBV25-1 and TRBJ2-5, is EADIYQTPRYLVIGTGKKITLECSQTMGHDKMYWYQQDPGMELHLIHYSYGVNSTEKGDLSSESTVSRIRTEHFPLTLESARPSHTSQYLCASSNFLDGEGAQYFGPGTRLLVL.

This clonotype has ten or more counts. This chain links TRBV12-3 or TRBV12-4 with TRBJ2-2; the match to TRBD1 covers 8 bases. The J segment lost 0 bases and the V segment lost 8 bases, leaving 2 bases of the junction unmatched. The CDR3 is 14 residues long. CDR3 nucleotides: TGTGCCAGCGGACAGGGAGCGAACACCGGGGAGCTGTTTTTT. Translated, it gives CASGQGANTGELFF.

This clonotype was recorded at least ten times. This sequence joins TRBV30 and TRBJ2-1; D unresolved. This CDR3 comprises 11 residues. CDR1 GTSNPN and CDR2 SVGIG come from the germline V gene (reference sequence). The V gene lost 7 bases and the J gene lost 0 bases, with 4 bases spanning the gap. The CDR3 is CALSSYNEQFF. DNA of the CDR3: TGTGCCTTAAGCTCCTACAATGAGCAGTTCTTC.

This clonotype was counted ten times or more. The chain joins TRBV29-1 to TRBJ2-7; TRBD1 agrees at 8 bases. The CDR3 is 13 residues long. Germline V lookup: CDR1 SQVTM, CDR2 ANQGSEA. Unmatched junction bases numbered 9, after V lost 6 bases and J lost 5 bases. The CDR3 reads CSVATGDRHEQYF. CDR3 nucleotides: TGCAGCGTCGCGACAGGGGATCGACACGAGCAGTACTTC.

This clonotype showed up many times. This sequence joins TRBV29-1 and TRBJ2-7; tentatively, D is TRBD1 (6 bases). This CDR3 contains 13 residues. CDR1 is SQVTM, CDR2 ANQGSEA, per germline. V lost 6 bases, J lost 0 bases, and 12 bases lay in between. DNA for the CDR3: TGCAGCGTAAGACAGGTTAGCTCCTACGAGCAGTACTTC. Translation: CSVRQVSSYEQYF.

This chain links TRBV12-5 with TRBJ2-3; no definite D call. In germline, CDR1 is LGHNT, CDR2 FRNRAP. V lost 5 bases to trimming and J lost 2 bases, with 11 bases between them. The CDR3 contains 14 residues. The DNA for the CDR3 is TGTGCTAGTGGTCGGGCCGGTACCACAGATACGCAGTATTTT. Translated: CASGRAGTTDTQYF.

In this sample, this clonotype turned up many times. V and J are TRBV29-1 and TRBJ2-7; 8 bases fit TRBD2. The V gene end was trimmed by 4 bases and the J gene end by 5 bases; junction bases not matched to a gene: 7. CDR1 is SQVTM, CDR2 ANQGSEA, per germline. This CDR3 has 13 amino acids. Here the CDR3 DNA reads TGCAGCGTTGCATGGACTAGCCATCACGAGCAGTACTTC. This gives the protein CSVAWTSHHEQYF.

This clonotype has only a few counts. The V call is TRBV14, the J call TRBJ2-1, with TRBD2 identical over 9 bases. The J segment lost 1 base and the V segment lost 0 bases, leaving 7 bases of the junction unmatched. This CDR3 contains 18 residues. Germline assignment: CDR1 SGHDN and CDR2 FVKESK. This chain's CDR3 is CASSQDWGLAGSYNEQFF. The CDR3 DNA reads as TGTGCCAGCAGCCAAGACTGGGGGCTAGCGGGGTCCTACAATGAGCAGTTCTTC. The entire variable domain, with the rest obtained from reference TRBV14 and TRBJ2-1, is as follows: EAGVTQFPSHSVIEKGQTVTLRCDPISGHDNLYWYRRVMGKEIKFLLHFVKESKQDESGMPNNRFLAERTGGTYSTLKVQPAELEDSGVYFCASSQDWGLAGSYNEQFFGPGTRLTVL.

The table lists this clonotype with many counts. The genes are TRBV7-9 and TRBJ2-7; 10 bases match TRBD1. The junction had 4 bases not matched to a gene; V was cut back by 5 bases and J by 3 bases. Germline CDR1 SEHNR, CDR2 FQNEAQ (reference sequence). This CDR3 comprises 14 residues. DNA of the CDR3: TGTGCCAGCAGCGGGGGACAGGGGTACTACGAGCAGTACTTC. It translates to CASSGGQGYYEQYF. Supplemented by reference TRBV7-9 and TRBJ2-7, the full variable domain reads DTGVSQNPRHKITKRGQNVTFRCDPISEHNRLYWYRQTLGQGPEFLTYFQNEAQLEKSRLLSDRFSAERPKGSFSTLEIQRTEQGDSAMYLCASSGGQGYYEQYFGPGTRLTVT.

V gene TRBV7-9 combines with J gene TRBJ1-4; maybe TRBD1 (5 bases). Trimming cost V 5 bases and J 8 bases, with 15 bases left between them. CDR3 length equals 14 residues. CDR1 and CDR2 from the germline V gene are SEHNR and FQNEAQ (reference sequence). The CDR3 DNA sequence: TGTGCCAGCAGCCTTGACAGAGACTGGGAAAAACTGTTTTTT. Encoded protein: CASSLDRDWEKLFF.

This chain links TRBV28 with TRBJ1-2; D is unresolved. The length of the CDR3 is 12 residues. Between the trimmed V and J ends, which lost 8 bases and 8 bases, there was a span of 15 bases. Germline CDR1 reads MDHEN; CDR2 reads SYDVKM. The CDR3 reads CASGESWRGYTF. DNA for the CDR3: TGTGCCAGCGGGGAGTCCTGGAGGGGCTACACCTTC.

This clonotype was seen a few times. The V call is TRBV20-1, the J call TRBJ2-7; D is possibly TRBD1 (5 bases). Looked up from germline, CDR1 is DFQATT and CDR2 is SNEGSKA (reference sequence). This CDR3 contains 14 residues. The ends were cut back, 0 bases at V and 4 bases at J, with 13 bases in the middle. DNA for the CDR3: TGCAGTGCTAGAGACAGGGAAAGGGCATACGAGCAGTACTTC. Translating gives CSARDRERAYEQYF.

The rearrangement links TRBV7-3 to TRBJ2-1; 9 bases align to TRBD1. Looked up from germline, CDR1 is SGHTA and CDR2 is FQGTGA. V lost 4 bases to trimming and J lost 0 bases; unmatched junction nucleotides: 1. CDR3 length: 15 residues. CDR3 residues: CASSWGQGSYNEQFF. The CDR3, as DNA: TGTGCCAGCAGCTGGGGACAGGGCTCCTACAATGAGCAGTTCTTC.

This clonotype has at least ten counts. The rearrangement joins TRBV12-3 or TRBV12-4 to TRBJ2-7; 12 bases agree with TRBD2. J gave up 2 bases and V 5 bases, and 16 bases lay outside the gene matches. The CDR3 runs to 19 residues. The DNA for the CDR3 is TGTGCCAGCAGTCCCTGGCTAGCGGGAGGGCCTTCCTACCCCTACGAGCAGTACTTC. Protein product: CASSPWLAGGPSYPYEQYF.

This clonotype was detected ten times or more. The chain joins TRBV11-2 to TRBJ2-7; TRBD2 agrees at 8 bases. V shed 4 bases and J 7 bases; nucleotides not matched to a gene: 15. This CDR3 is built from 16 residues. Germline CDR1 is SGHAT and CDR2 is FQNNGV. As DNA, the CDR3 is TGTGCCAGCAGCTCCCCTCGGGCGCGGGGGGCAGGAGAGCAGTACTTC. Protein product: CASSSPRARGAGEQYF.

In the case of this clonotype: A much larger clone lies a single base off, so this may be a read error. CDR3 loop: CTTSDTGTVPYNEQFF. CDR3 sequence (DNA): TGTACCACCAGTGATACCGGGACAGTTCCCTACAATGAGCAGTTCTTC. This chain links TRBV24-1 with TRBJ2-1, with TRBD1 matching over 7 bases. Per germline, CDR1 KGHDR and CDR2 SFDVKD. The CDR3 extends over 16 amino acids.

This clonotype was seen repeatedly, ten times or more. This sequence joins TRBV12-3 or TRBV12-4 and TRBJ2-7; D not resolved. The CDR3 spans 14 residues. Trimming took 1 base from V and 0 from J, leaving 7 bases between them. The CDR3 here is CASSLGQVSYEQYF. CDR3 DNA sequence: TGTGCCAGCAGTTTAGGGCAGGTCTCCTACGAGCAGTACTTC.

This clonotype was seen a handful of times. This rearrangement joins TRBV21-1 to TRBJ2-4; TRBD2 is taken as the D call from the table, unchecked against the DNA. TRBV21-1 is assigned pseudogene status. The CDR3 is 12 amino acids. The chain's CDR3 is CASTGLRNIQYF. CDR3 DNA: TGTGCCAGCACCGGACTCAGGAACATTCAGTACTTC.

This clonotype was recorded at least ten times. The chain has TRBV7-2 and TRBJ2-7; 8 nucleotides agree with TRBD1. CDR3 size: 15 residues. Unmatched junction bases numbered 7, after V lost 4 bases and J lost 2 bases. The germline gives CDR1 SGHTA, CDR2 FQGNSA. The CDR3: CASSSSLTGAYEQYF. The CDR3 DNA is TGTGCCAGCAGCTCCTCCCTGACAGGGGCCTACGAGCAGTACTTC.

The chain couples TRBV27 to TRBJ1-2; a weak D match, TRBD1 (5 bases). CDR3 size: 13 residues. V was pared by 10 bases and J by 3 bases, with 15 bases between. Germline V gives CDR1 MNHEY, CDR2 SMNVEV (reference sequence). CDR3 nucleotides: TGTGCCACCTCCGGGGCGGGGGACTATGGCTACACCTTC. This codes for CATSGAGDYGYTF.